Listed here are 10 T cell receptor beta chains from one sample, sequenced in a study of blood T cell repertoires in COVID-19. Clones were sequenced by immunoSEQ multiplex PCR, and TCRdb holds only the in-frame ones, with some missing. The profile shows under 250,000 clones, more than 75% of them singletons. Sequencing input: peripheral blood. These receptors were collected from a woman aged 60 to 75 who had recovered from COVID-19.

The CDR3 here is CASSLGTGSGYGYTF. The CDR3 DNA reads as TGTGCCAGCAGTTTAGGGACAGGGTCAGGCTATGGCTACACCTTC. The chain combines TRBV27 with TRBJ1-2; TRBD1 agrees at 9 bases. The CDR3 is 15 residues long. Germline-derived CDR1 and CDR2 are MNHEY and SMNVEV (reference sequence). V trimming: 2 bases; J trimming: 4 bases; junction bases outside the gene matches: 5.

The V call is TRBV19, the J call TRBJ1-6, with 7 positions matching TRBD1. The CDR3 is 17 residues long. V shed 6 bases, J shed 4 bases, and the junction held 12 bases outside the gene matches. Germline CDR1 is LNHDA and CDR2 is SQIVND (reference sequence). The CDR3 loop is CASSVPPTGYYNSPLHF. The CDR3 DNA sequence: TGTGCCAGTAGCGTCCCTCCGACAGGGTATTATAATTCACCCCTCCACTTT.

The rearrangement joins TRBV28 to TRBJ2-5; D gene uncertain. V lost 3 bases and J 5 bases, leaving 4 bases between the germline ends. This CDR3 region has 11 residues. The germline V gene has CDR1 MDHEN and CDR2 SYDVKM. Written as DNA, the CDR3 is TGTGCCAGCAGTTTGGAGGAGACCCAGTACTTC. Protein sequence: CASSLEETQYF.

This chain connects TRBV7-3 to TRBJ1-1; D uncertain. This CDR3 contains 13 residues. The V and J ends lost 5 bases and 3 bases respectively, with 10 bases between them. Germline V gene lookup returns CDR1 SGHTA and CDR2 FQGTGA. DNA of the CDR3: TGTGCCAGCAGCACACAGCCCCACACTGAAGCTTTCTTT. This translates into CASSTQPHTEAFF.

V and J are TRBV5-4 and TRBJ2-5; D is possibly TRBD1 (6 bases). The CDR3 is made up of 13 amino acids. V was cut by 0 bases and J by 6 bases, with 9 bases left in between. Germline lookup yields CDR1 SGHNT and CDR2 YYREEE (reference sequence). For the CDR3, the DNA is TGTGCCAGCAGCTTGGCAGGGGACCAGACCCAGTACTTC. Its protein is CASSLAGDQTQYF.

The V and J genes are TRBV25-1 and TRBJ1-6; TRBD1 is a possible D gene (5 bases). Per germline, CDR1 MGHDK and CDR2 SYGVNS. V shed 1 base and J shed 6 bases, with 13 bases lying between them. CDR3 length: 16 amino acids. CDR3 sequence (DNA): TGTGCCAGCAGTGAATTAAGGCGCGGGGGTAATTCACCCCTCCACTTT. Translation gives CASSELRRGGNSPLHF.

The chain joins TRBV20-1 to TRBJ1-2, with TRBD1 as a possible D gene (5 bases). Per germline, CDR1 DFQATT and CDR2 SNEGSKA (reference sequence). V lost 4 bases, J lost 7 bases, and 7 bases lay in between. The CDR3 consists of 10 residues. CDR3 nucleotides: TGCAGTGCTACAGGGTCTGGCTACACCTTC. Its translation: CSATGSGYTF.

The CDR3 DNA reads as TGTGCCAGCAGCTTAGTCCAGGGTTCAGATACGCAGTATTTT. Its translation: CASSLVQGSDTQYF. V gene TRBV7-2 combines with J gene TRBJ2-3, with D maybe TRBD1 (5 bases). Per germline, CDR1 SGHTA and CDR2 FQGNSA. The CDR3 covers 14 residues. The V end lost 1 base, the J end lost 4 bases, and 9 bases lay between the germline ends.

V usage is TRBV9 and J usage is TRBJ2-3, with D maybe TRBD2 (6 bases). The CDR3 loop spans 16 amino acids. CDR1 and CDR2 from the germline V gene are SGDLS and YYNGEE. Trimming removed 3 bases at V and 6 bases at J, with 20 bases between. The chain's CDR3 is CASSERGTAGGDTQYF. CDR3 sequence (DNA): TGTGCCAGCAGCGAGAGAGGTACGGCTGGGGGGGATACGCAGTATTTT.

Details on this clone: At one end the junction does not follow the germline gene, possibly because of a read error. This rearrangement joins TRBV7-7 to TRBJ2-1, with unresolved D. There are 11 residues in the CDR3. From germline, CDR1 is SSHAT and CDR2 FNYEAQ (reference sequence). This CDR3 is CASSSGFEQFF. CDR3 sequence (DNA): TGTGCTAGCAGCTCCGGTTTCGAGCAGTTCTTC.